The 21 T cell receptor beta chains in this list originate from one sample, sequenced in a study of T cell responses to AZD1222 COVID-19 vaccine (dated by TCRdb to the early 2020s). The sample's time point label, in plain terms: baseline before first vaccination. Preparation of the library involved the immunoSEQ multiplex PCR assay. In TCRdb, the immuneACCESS table is reduced to in-frame sequences with V and J assigned. These tables do not hold every clone; where another copy was compared, an unresolved V gene accounts for under half, and the others remain unexplained. For this sample the table gives roughly 190,000 clones, of which roughly 92% were detected only once. Of the sample, approximately 1.3% falls within the top ten clones. Sample: peripheral blood, taken on day 0 of AZD1222 vaccination. Receptors originate from an adult in good health.

Remarks on this clone: Different DNA sequences within this sample yield the same CDR3. This chain connects TRBV29-1 to TRBJ1-2; D is unclear. Germline values: CDR1 SQVTM, CDR2 ANQGSEA. This CDR3 contains 11 residues. V lost 4 bases to trimming and J lost 8 bases, with 11 bases between them. The CDR3 bases are TGCAGCGTTGCTCCTCCATCGGGCTACACCTTC. The encoded protein is CSVAPPSGYTF.

This chain links TRBV3-1 (or the pseudogene TRBV3-2) with TRBJ2-7; 11 bases fit TRBD2. V lost 5 bases, J lost 2 bases, and 17 bases stayed unmatched. This CDR3 is built from 19 residues. Germline V gene lookup returns CDR1 LGHDT and CDR2 YNNKEL (reference sequence). The CDR3 nucleotides are TGTGCCAGCAGCGCCCGACTAGCGGGGACAAATATCTTACCCTACGAGCAGTACTTC. This sequence encodes CASSARLAGTNILPYEQYF.

The rearrangement uses TRBV10-2 and TRBJ2-5; unclear D gene. Germline loops: CDR1 WSHSY, CDR2 SAAADI. Trimming pared 7 bases from V and 7 bases from J, leaving 7 bases between. This CDR3 contains 10 residues. The CDR3 DNA reads TGCGCCAGCATGATGGGGACCCAGTACTTC. This gives the protein CASMMGTQYF.

The chain employs TRBV6-2 or TRBV6-3 and TRBJ1-2; 7 nucleotides agree with TRBD1. The CDR3 length is 16 residues. The germline V gene has CDR1 MNHEY and CDR2 SVGEGT. Trimming at V came to 4 bases and at J to 5 bases, leaving 13 bases not matched to a gene. CDR3 in amino acids: CASSSETGRFVYGYTF. The CDR3 coding sequence is TGTGCCAGCAGTTCCGAGACAGGGCGCTTCGTTTATGGCTACACCTTC.

The chain uses TRBV3-1 (or the pseudogene TRBV3-2) and TRBJ2-1, with 12 bases lining up with TRBD2. Germline CDR1 reads LGHDT; CDR2 reads YNNKEL (reference sequence). Trimming removed 4 bases from V and 2 bases from J; junction bases left unmatched: 6. The CDR3 is 17 amino acids. The CDR3, as DNA: TGTGCCAGCAGCCGACCTACTAGCGGGGGGCCCTACAATGAGCAGTTCTTC. This encodes CASSRPTSGGPYNEQFF.

CDR3: CASSLGALSYEQYF. The CDR3 region has the DNA TGCGCCAGCAGCTTGGGGGCCCTCTCCTACGAGCAGTACTTC. The chain has TRBV5-1 and TRBJ2-7, with D unclear. Per the germline V gene, CDR1 is SGHRS and CDR2 is YFSETQ. This CDR3 region has 14 residues. V dropped 0 bases and J dropped 0 bases, with 7 bases sitting between them. The full variable domain, rest sourced from reference TRBV5-1 and TRBJ2-7, is KAGVTQTPRYLIKTRGQQVTLSCSPISGHRSVSWYQQTPGQGLQFLFEYFSETQRNKGNFPGRFSGRQFSNSRSEMNVSTLELGDSALYLCASSLGALSYEQYFGPGTRLTVT.

The V call is TRBV6-6, the J call TRBJ2-2; D not resolved. V was trimmed by 3 bases and J by 9 bases, leaving 5 bases between them. Germline CDR1 reads MNHNY; CDR2 reads SVGAGI (reference sequence). The length of the CDR3 is 11 residues. CDR3 region: CASSYGRELFF. CDR3 in DNA: TGTGCCAGCAGTTATGGGAGGGAGCTGTTTTTT.

This rearrangement joins TRBV10-2 to TRBJ1-5, with D possibly matching TRBD1 (6 bases). The V gene lost 6 bases and the J gene lost 0 bases, with 9 bases spanning the gap. Germline V gene data show CDR1 as WSHSY and CDR2 as SAAADI. The CDR3 extends over 14 amino acids. This CDR3 reads CASSDRYSNQPQHF. The CDR3 DNA reads as TGCGCCAGCAGCGACAGGTATAGCAATCAGCCCCAGCATTTT.

CDR3 protein: CASSLGFGGGQETQYF. DNA of the CDR3: TGTGCCAGCAGTTTGGGCTTTGGCGGGGGCCAAGAGACCCAGTACTTC. The rearrangement joins TRBV28 to TRBJ2-5, with 7 nucleotides matching TRBD2. V trimming: 3 bases; J trimming: 1 base; junction bases outside the gene matches: 8. The germline CDR1 and CDR2 sequences are MDHEN and SYDVKM. The CDR3 is 16 residues long.

The chain is built from TRBV6-5 and TRBJ1-6; D is uncertain. From germline, CDR1 is MNHEY and CDR2 SVGAGI. The CDR3 contains 15 residues. V lost 2 bases and J lost 7, with 12 bases in between. CDR3 protein: CASSYGIPANSPLHF. CDR3 bases: TGTGCCAGCAGTTACGGGATTCCGGCAAATTCACCCCTCCACTTT.

The V call is TRBV27, the J call TRBJ1-1; perhaps TRBD1 as D (6 bases). This CDR3 contains 15 residues. V was cut by 6 bases and J by 1 base, with 15 bases left in between. The germline V gene encodes CDR1 MNHEY and CDR2 SMNVEV (reference sequence). CDR3 residues: CASRTGTSGNTEAFF. CDR3 nucleotide sequence: TGTGCCAGCAGGACTGGGACAAGCGGGAACACTGAAGCTTTCTTT.

The V gene is TRBV28, the J gene TRBJ1-1; TRBD1 is a possible D gene (5 bases). There are 12 residues in the CDR3. Between the trimmed V and J ends, which lost 5 bases and 4 bases, there was a span of 8 bases. CDR1 MDHEN and CDR2 SYDVKM come from the germline V gene. CDR3 amino acids: CASSGAATEAFF. CDR3 in DNA: TGTGCCAGCAGTGGGGCGGCCACTGAAGCTTTCTTT.

The chain couples TRBV6-5 to TRBJ1-2; D call uncertain. V lost 6 bases and J 3 bases, leaving 8 bases between the germline ends. The CDR3 is 12 residues long. CDR1 is MNHEY, CDR2 SVGAGI, per germline. The CDR3 here is CASSPGHYGYTF. In DNA form, the CDR3 reads TGTGCCAGCAGCCCGGGTCACTATGGCTACACCTTC.

This chain uses TRBV6-5 with TRBJ2-4; D not certain. Germline CDR1 is MNHEY and CDR2 is SVGAGI. Trimming left V 5 bases short and J 0 bases short, with 11 bases between. The CDR3 loop spans 15 amino acids. This chain's CDR3 is CASSPGSLAKNIQYF. The CDR3 nucleotides are TGTGCCAGCAGTCCCGGGTCTTTAGCCAAAAACATTCAGTACTTC.

The chain has TRBV3-1 (or the pseudogene TRBV3-2) and TRBJ2-2; D call uncertain. The CDR3 sequence is 13 residues long. Trimming left V 3 bases short and J 7 bases short, with 9 bases between. CDR1 is LGHDT and CDR2 is YNNKEL in the germline V gene (reference sequence). The CDR3 loop reads CASSHGPGGELFF. The CDR3 bases are TGTGCCAGCAGCCACGGGCCAGGCGGGGAGCTGTTTTTT.

This chain uses TRBV6-2 or TRBV6-3 with TRBJ2-6; a weak D match, TRBD1 (5 bases). V was pared by 4 bases and J by 4 bases, with 17 bases between. The CDR3 length is 17 residues. Per germline, CDR1 MNHEY and CDR2 SVGEGT. The CDR3: CASSSVTGAWGANVLTF. CDR3 bases: TGTGCCAGCAGTTCGGTTACTGGGGCGTGGGGGGCCAACGTCCTGACTTTC.

J is TRBJ2-7 and V is TRBV6-6; 9 bases fit TRBD2. Germline assignment: CDR1 MNHNY and CDR2 SVGAGI (reference sequence). Trimming at V came to 7 bases and at J to 4 bases, leaving 14 bases not matched to a gene. The CDR3 spans 16 residues. CDR3 protein: CASTQRTGTSWYEQYF. CDR3 sequence (DNA): TGTGCCAGCACACAACGCACCGGGACTAGCTGGTACGAGCAGTACTTC.

The chain joins TRBV9 to TRBJ1-1, with D unclear. The CDR3 is 17 amino acids. From germline, CDR1 is SGDLS and CDR2 YYNGEE. V was clipped by 3 bases and J by 2 bases, with 20 bases between them. The DNA of the CDR3 is TGTGCCAGCAGCGCTAACCCTCAAAACCGAGGTAACACTGAAGCTTTCTTT. Translation gives CASSANPQNRGNTEAFF.

This chain uses TRBV10-3 with TRBJ2-1; 8 bases fit TRBD2. This CDR3 is built from 15 residues. Germline V lookup: CDR1 ENHRY, CDR2 SYGVKD. Losses at the gene ends were 2 bases for V and 5 bases for J; bases not matched to a gene: 5. The CDR3, as DNA: TGTGCCATCAGTGAGCGGGCGGGGGGTGACAATGAGCAGTTCTTC. Translation gives CAISERAGGDNEQFF.

The rearrangement links TRBV5-4 to TRBJ2-5; D might be TRBD2 (6 bases). Germline V lookup: CDR1 SGHNT, CDR2 YYREEE (reference sequence). Trimming stripped 4 bases from V and 2 bases from J, with 15 bases between. CDR3 length: 15 amino acids. This chain's CDR3 is CASSVLATIQETQYF. The CDR3 DNA follows: TGTGCCAGCAGCGTCCTAGCGACGATACAAGAGACCCAGTACTTC. Looking up the rest from reference TRBV5-4 and TRBJ2-5 gives the full variable domain: ETGVTQSPTHLIKTRGQQVTLRCSSQSGHNTVSWYQQALGQGPQFIFQYYREEENGRGNFPPRFSGLQFPNYSSELNVNALELDDSALYLCASSVLATIQETQYFGPGTRLLVL.

The CDR3 DNA sequence: TGTGCCAGCAGCTTGGTAGGGCAGGGGACCTACGAGCAGTACTTC. It codes for CASSLVGQGTYEQYF. The genes are TRBV5-8 and TRBJ2-7, with D possibly TRBD1 on 6 matching bases. The CDR3 spans 15 residues. V lost 0 bases and J lost 2, with 12 bases in between. Germline CDR1 is SGHTS and CDR2 is YDEGEE.